The 13 T cell receptor beta chains listed next were all sequenced from one sample in a study of T-cell memory formation after mild COVID-19. TCRdb re-called the 5' RACE reads with MiXCR, one entry per CDR3 protein. The sample holds around 320,000 distinct CDR3 sequences, 28% seen once. Sequenced input: PBMCs or a T cell subset sorted from them (not recorded which). The source is an adult woman who had mild COVID-19 (a few samples of this study predate the infection). Cell type and time point are not known.

The J gene is TRBJ2-3, the V gene TRBV11-2, with 14 nucleotides matching TRBD2. The CDR3 is 16 amino acids. The germline V gene encodes CDR1 SGHAT and CDR2 FQNNGV. With V trimmed by 5 bases and J by 2 bases, 3 bases remained unmatched. The CDR3 DNA reads TGTGCCAGCAGCCCGACTAGCGGGGGGGCCACAGATACGCAGTATTTT. Its protein product is CASSPTSGGATDTQYF.

The sample holds a few counts of this clonotype. DNA of the CDR3: TGCGCCAGCAGCGTACGATTGGCAGGGGGTTACGAGCAGTACTTC. It codes for CASSVRLAGGYEQYF. The rearrangement joins TRBV5-1 to TRBJ2-7; 7 positions agree with TRBD1. Germline assignment: CDR1 SGHRS and CDR2 YFSETQ. The CDR3 consists of 15 residues. Losses at the gene ends were 4 bases for V and 4 bases for J; bases not matched to a gene: 11.

This clonotype was recorded a few times. V is TRBV5-1 and J is TRBJ2-1, with D perhaps matching TRBD1 (5 bases). Germline V lookup: CDR1 SGHRS, CDR2 YFSETQ. CDR3 length: 15 amino acids. V dropped 2 bases and J dropped 0 bases, with 9 bases sitting between them. The CDR3 region has the DNA TGCGCCAGCAGCTTAGACAGTAACTCCTACAATGAGCAGTTCTTC. This codes for CASSLDSNSYNEQFF.

This clonotype was observed a few times. CDR3 nucleotide sequence: TGCAGTGCTCTGGATTACTCTGAAGCTTTCTTT. Amino acids: CSALDYSEAFF. J is TRBJ1-1 and V is TRBV20-1; no firm D call. Trimming removed 5 bases at V and 6 bases at J, with 10 bases between. The length of the CDR3 is 11 residues. CDR1 is DFQATT, CDR2 SNEGSKA, per germline (reference sequence).

This clonotype has only a few counts. This chain links TRBV10-3 with TRBJ1-1; tentatively, D is TRBD1 (6 bases). This CDR3 spans 14 amino acids. The germline V gene encodes CDR1 ENHRY and CDR2 SYGVKD. The V and J ends lost 3 bases and 0 bases respectively, with 8 bases between them. Written as DNA, the CDR3 is TGTGCCATCAGTGACCAGGGGCTGAACACTGAAGCTTTCTTT. The encoded protein is CAISDQGLNTEAFF.

This chain joins TRBV20-1 and TRBJ2-7, with 10 bases identical to TRBD1. Germline values: CDR1 DFQATT, CDR2 SNEGSKA (reference sequence). The V gene end was trimmed by 6 bases and the J gene end by 2 bases; junction bases not matched to a gene: 7. The CDR3 loop spans 14 amino acids. The CDR3 spells CSAARGTGAYEQYF. CDR3 nucleotides: TGCAGTGCCGCCCGAGGGACAGGGGCCTACGAGCAGTACTTC.

A few counts support this clonotype. This chain joins TRBV5-1 and TRBJ2-7, with 7 bases matching TRBD1. The V gene end was trimmed by 4 bases and the J gene end by 7 bases; junction bases not matched to a gene: 8. CDR3 length equals 13 residues. Germline lookup yields CDR1 SGHRS and CDR2 YFSETQ. The CDR3 DNA reads TGCGCCAGCAGCCGTACAGGGGCGGAGGAGCAGTACTTC. Encoded protein: CASSRTGAEEQYF.

This clonotype was counted only a few times. The chain uses TRBV2 and TRBJ1-2; possible D gene TRBD1, 5 bases. Germline V gives CDR1 SNHLY, CDR2 FYNNEI. The CDR3 loop spans 14 amino acids. The ends were cut back, 6 bases at V and 3 bases at J, with 14 bases in the middle. The CDR3 DNA follows: TGTGCCAGCAGCCGAACCGGGACGGACTATGGCTACACCTTC. This gives the protein CASSRTGTDYGYTF.

This clonotype was seen only a few times. This rearrangement joins TRBV12-3 or TRBV12-4 to TRBJ1-1; TRBD1 is a possible D gene (5 bases). V shed 6 bases and J shed 0 bases, with 17 bases lying between them. The CDR3 runs to 16 residues. The CDR3 loop reads CASRPSGGMLNTEAFF. The CDR3 nucleotides read TGTGCCAGCAGACCGAGTGGGGGGATGCTGAACACTGAAGCTTTCTTT.

This clonotype was picked up a small number of times. The V call is TRBV7-9, the J call TRBJ2-4, with TRBD2 matching 9 bases. CDR1 is SEHNR, CDR2 FQNEAQ, per germline (reference sequence). The CDR3 consists of 15 residues. The trim removed 6 bases at V and 3 bases at J, leaving 6 bases unmatched. The CDR3: CASRTSGFDKNIQYF. CDR3 in DNA: TGTGCCAGCAGAACTAGCGGGTTCGACAAAAACATTCAGTACTTC. The entire variable domain, with the rest obtained from reference TRBV7-9 and TRBJ2-4, is as follows: DTGVSQNPRHKITKRGQNVTFRCDPISEHNRLYWYRQTLGQGPEFLTYFQNEAQLEKSRLLSDRFSAERPKGSFSTLEIQRTEQGDSAMYLCASRTSGFDKNIQYFGAGTRLSVL.

This clonotype was counted only a few times. The chain couples TRBV18 to TRBJ2-3; perhaps TRBD1 as D (6 bases). V dropped 2 bases and J dropped 9 bases, with 15 bases sitting between them. CDR1 and CDR2 from the germline V gene are KGHSH and LQKENI. This CDR3 spans 14 amino acids. The CDR3 is CASSPSGQGKTQYF. The DNA of the CDR3 is TGTGCCAGCTCACCATCCGGTCAGGGGAAAACGCAGTATTTT.

This clonotype appeared a few times. CDR3 region: CASSYSRRVNTDTQYF. In nucleotides, the CDR3 is TGTGCCAGCAGTTACTCCAGGCGCGTCAACACAGATACGCAGTATTTT. The chain recombines TRBV6-2 or TRBV6-3 with TRBJ2-3; D is uncertain. The CDR3 runs 16 residues. Trimming took 0 bases from V and 2 from J, leaving 12 bases between them. Germline CDR1 MNHEY, CDR2 SVGEGT.

The rearrangement joins TRBV11-2 to TRBJ2-1; D is possibly TRBD2 (5 bases). The germline V gene has CDR1 SGHAT and CDR2 FQNNGV. V shed 6 bases and J shed 2 bases, with 11 bases lying between them. CDR3 size: 14 residues. The CDR3, as DNA: TGTGCCAGCAGGGACTTCGGGCCCTACAATGAGCAGTTCTTC. Residues: CASRDFGPYNEQFF.